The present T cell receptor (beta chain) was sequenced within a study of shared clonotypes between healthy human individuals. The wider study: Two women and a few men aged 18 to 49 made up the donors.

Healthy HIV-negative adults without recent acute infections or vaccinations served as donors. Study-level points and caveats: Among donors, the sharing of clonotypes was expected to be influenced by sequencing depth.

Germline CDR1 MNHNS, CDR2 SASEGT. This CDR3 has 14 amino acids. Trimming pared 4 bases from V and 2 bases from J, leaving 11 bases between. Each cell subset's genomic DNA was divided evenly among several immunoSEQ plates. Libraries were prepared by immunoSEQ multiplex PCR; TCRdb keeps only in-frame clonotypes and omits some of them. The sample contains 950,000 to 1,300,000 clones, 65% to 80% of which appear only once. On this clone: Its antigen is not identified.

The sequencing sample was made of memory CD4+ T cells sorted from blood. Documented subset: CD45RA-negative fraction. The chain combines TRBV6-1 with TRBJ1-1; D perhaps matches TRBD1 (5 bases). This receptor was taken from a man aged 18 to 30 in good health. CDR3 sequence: CASSATGGNTEAFF. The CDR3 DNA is TGTGCCAGCAGTGCCACGGGGGGAAACACTGAAGCTTTCTTT.